The 32 T cell receptor beta chains below come from one sample, sequenced in a study of blood T cell repertoires in COVID-19. Assay used: immunoSEQ multiplex PCR; TCRdb lists only in-frame clones, some missing. The sample has under 350,000 clones; 86% are singletons. Sequencing input: PBMCs or T cells enriched from blood (not recorded which). These receptors were collected from a woman between 40 and 55 years old with acute COVID-19.

The chain uses TRBV21-1 and TRBJ2-4; the table's D call TRBD2 went unverified against the DNA. TRBV21-1 is described as a pseudogene. This CDR3 comprises 13 residues. The CDR3 region is CASSLLAKNIQYF. DNA for the CDR3: TGTGCCAGCAGTTTACTAGCCAAAAACATTCAGTACTTC.

The V call is TRBV9, the J call TRBJ1-5, with TRBD1 as a possible D gene (5 bases). The CDR3 totals 15 residues. Trimming took off 4 bases at V and 5 bases at J, with 16 bases between the two ends. Germline lookup yields CDR1 SGDLS and CDR2 YYNGEE. CDR3 DNA: TGTGCCAGCAGCTCATCAGGGAGGGCCGATCAGCCCCAGCATTTT. Protein sequence: CASSSSGRADQPQHF. Drawing the rest from reference TRBV9 and TRBJ1-5, the complete variable domain is DSGVTQTPKHLITATGQRVTLRCSPRSGDLSVYWYQQSLDQGLQFLIQYYNGEERAKGNILERFSAQQFPDLHSELNLSSLELGDSALYFCASSSSGRADQPQHFGDGTRLSIL.

The CDR3 nucleotides are TGTGCCAGCAGCGCGCGACAGGGCGGGGGGGAAAAACTGTTTTTT. Translated: CASSARQGGGEKLFF. The rearrangement uses TRBV5-4 and TRBJ1-4; 7 positions match TRBD1. CDR1 is SGHNT, CDR2 YYREEE, per germline (reference sequence). The CDR3 covers 15 residues. The V segment lost 4 bases and the J segment 8 bases; nucleotides outside the gene matches: 11.

The rearrangement links TRBV27 to TRBJ2-3; 10 positions agree with TRBD2. This CDR3 is built from 22 residues. V shed 5 bases and J 8 bases; nucleotides not matched to a gene: 31. The germline V gene has CDR1 MNHEY and CDR2 SMNVEV (reference sequence). The CDR3 nucleotides read TGTGCCAGCAGTACCCAGAGGGGAAAGCGGGAGGGCCAGTTCTTAATAATTGGTACGCAGTATTTT. Amino acid sequence: CASSTQRGKREGQFLIIGTQYF.

The genes are TRBV7-9 and TRBJ2-7; tentatively, D is TRBD2 (5 bases). Per the germline V gene, CDR1 is SEHNR and CDR2 is FQNEAQ (reference sequence). The germline V and J ends were trimmed by 5 bases and 3 bases, with 17 bases remaining between them. The CDR3 extends over 15 amino acids. Here the CDR3 DNA reads TGTGCCAGCAGCCCCCCCGGAGCGGAATACTACGAGCAGTACTTC. Protein: CASSPPGAEYYEQYF.

This clone was found once. The V and J genes are TRBV4-2 and TRBJ2-7; TRBD2 is a possible D gene (5 bases). Trimming removed 3 bases from V and 7 bases from J, with 19 bases in between. The CDR3 extends over 15 amino acids. Germline CDR1 is LGHNA and CDR2 is YNFKEQ. CDR3 residues: CASSQEPGYKREQYF. The DNA for the CDR3 is TGTGCCAGCAGCCAGGAACCGGGATACAAGAGGGAGCAGTACTTC.

This chain joins TRBV29-1 and TRBJ2-3, with 11 bases matching TRBD1. Germline V lookup: CDR1 SQVTM, CDR2 ANQGSEA. This CDR3 has 15 residues. The trim removed 2 bases at V and 5 bases at J, leaving 6 bases unmatched. The CDR3 bases are TGCAGCGTTGAAAGTGGACAGGGGGCTAGAGATACGCAGTATTTT. Its translation is CSVESGQGARDTQYF.

A single count supports this clone. The V gene is TRBV6-2 or TRBV6-3, the J gene TRBJ1-6, with unresolved D. From germline, CDR1 is MNHEY and CDR2 SVGEGT. This CDR3 region has 13 residues. Trimming took off 5 bases at V and 10 bases at J, with 12 bases between the two ends. DNA for the CDR3: TGTGCCAGCAGTCCAAGACTAATCTCACCCCTCCACTTT. Translation gives CASSPRLISPLHF.

This chain uses TRBV6-5 with TRBJ1-1, with D unclear. Germline CDR1 is MNHEY and CDR2 is SVGAGI. V lost 2 bases and J lost 1, with 11 bases in between. This CDR3 contains 15 residues. The CDR3 reads CASSYGRIQNTEAFF. In DNA form, the CDR3 reads TGTGCCAGCAGTTACGGGAGGATCCAGAACACTGAAGCTTTCTTT.

This chain connects TRBV6-4 to TRBJ1-1; TRBD1 agrees at 9 bases. The trim removed 2 bases at V and 4 bases at J, leaving 20 bases unmatched. Germline V gene sequence: CDR1 MRHNA, CDR2 SNTAGT. The CDR3 is 20 amino acids. The CDR3 region is CASSDPFYRGRKEGATEAFF. DNA for the CDR3: TGTGCCAGCAGTGACCCATTCTACAGGGGGCGCAAGGAGGGAGCCACTGAAGCTTTCTTT.

The genes are TRBV27 and TRBJ1-6; no clear D gene. The CDR3 sequence is 15 residues long. Germline V gene data show CDR1 as MNHEY and CDR2 as SMNVEV (reference sequence). V gave up 2 bases and J gave up 5 bases, with 10 bases separating them. The CDR3 is CASSLEWTDNSPLHF. The CDR3 DNA reads TGTGCCAGCAGTTTAGAGTGGACTGATAATTCACCCCTCCACTTT.

The table lists this clone with a few counts. The rearrangement links TRBV5-1 to TRBJ1-5; no definite D call. Looked up from germline, CDR1 is SGHRS and CDR2 is YFSETQ. This CDR3 comprises 13 residues. V shed 2 bases and J shed 3 bases, with 6 bases lying between them. As DNA, the CDR3 is TGCGCCAGCAGCTTTGGAGACAATCAGCCCCAGCATTTT. Translated, it gives CASSFGDNQPQHF.

This chain joins TRBV6-2 or TRBV6-3 and TRBJ2-2, with 8 bases lining up with TRBD2. Germline assignment: CDR1 MNHEY and CDR2 SVGEGT. This CDR3 contains 19 residues. V lost 0 bases, J lost 0 bases, and 9 bases stayed unmatched. CDR3: CASSYSMIAGRSNTGELFF. In DNA, the CDR3 is TGTGCCAGCAGTTACTCGATGATAGCGGGACGATCGAACACCGGGGAGCTGTTTTTT.

The J gene is TRBJ2-7, the V gene TRBV7-3; 10 bases align to TRBD2. Germline CDR1 is SGHTA and CDR2 is FQGTGA. The junction had 5 bases not matched to a gene; V was cut back by 8 bases and J by 4 bases. The CDR3 consists of 13 residues. The CDR3 loop reads CASSKAGGYEQYF. In DNA form, the CDR3 reads TGTGCCAGCTCAAAAGCGGGGGGGTACGAGCAGTACTTC. Supplemented by reference TRBV7-3 and TRBJ2-7, the full variable domain reads GAGVSQTPSNKVTEKGKYVELRCDPISGHTALYWYRQSLGQGPEFLIYFQGTGAADDSGLPNDRFFAVRPEGSVSTLKIQRTERGDSAVYLCASSKAGGYEQYFGPGTRLTVT.

V is TRBV6-5 and J is TRBJ2-7, with TRBD1 as a possible D gene (6 bases). This CDR3 region has 14 residues. V dropped 0 bases and J dropped 3 bases, with 9 bases sitting between them. Germline V gene sequence: CDR1 MNHEY, CDR2 SVGAGI. CDR3 region: CASSYSNRDYEQYF. The CDR3 coding sequence is TGTGCCAGCAGTTACTCGAACAGGGACTACGAGCAGTACTTC.

The gene calls are TRBV5-6 and TRBJ1-2, with D tentatively TRBD1 (6 bases). The CDR3 sequence is 13 residues long. Deletions cut 3 bases from V and 4 bases from J, with 10 bases between. The germline CDR1 and CDR2 sequences are SGHDT and YYEEEE. The CDR3 loop is CASSSQGLYGYTF. The CDR3 DNA is TGTGCCAGCAGCTCACAGGGTCTCTATGGCTACACCTTC.

The table lists this clone with a count of one. The chain employs TRBV5-4 and TRBJ1-4, with D possibly being TRBD1 (6 bases). This CDR3 contains 14 residues. Germline V lookup: CDR1 SGHNT, CDR2 YYREEE (reference sequence). The V end was cut by 3 bases, the J end by 8 bases, with 14 bases between. Written as DNA, the CDR3 is TGTGCCAGCAGCTCACAGGGAGGGGCGGAAAAACTGTTTTTT. Residues: CASSSQGGAEKLFF.

The chain recombines TRBV5-5 with TRBJ1-1; TRBD1 agrees at 10 bases. CDR1 is SGHKS, CDR2 YYEKEE, per germline (reference sequence). Germline trimming cut 2 bases from V and 5 bases from J; bases unmatched to any gene: 12. There are 17 residues in the CDR3. The DNA for the CDR3 is TGTGCCAGCAGCTTCTTTTCTATACGGGACAGGGGAACTGAAGCTTTCTTT. It encodes CASSFFSIRDRGTEAFF. Filled out from reference TRBV5-5 and TRBJ1-1, the complete variable domain reads DAGVTQSPTHLIKTRGQQVTLRCSPISGHKSVSWYQQVLGQGPQFIFQYYEKEERGRGNFPDRFSARQFPNYSSELNVNALLLGDSALYLCASSFFSIRDRGTEAFFGQGTRLTVV.

This clone was found once. This sequence joins TRBV5-1 and TRBJ2-4; weak D call: TRBD2 (6 bases). CDR1 SGHRS and CDR2 YFSETQ come from the germline V gene. The germline V and J ends were trimmed by 0 bases and 3 bases, with 10 bases remaining between them. This CDR3 is built from 15 residues. The CDR3, as DNA: TGCGCCAGCAGCTTGGACGGGGGTAGCAAAAACATTCAGTACTTC. This sequence encodes CASSLDGGSKNIQYF.

This chain uses TRBV6-5 with TRBJ1-1; 7 bases are shared with TRBD1. The V gene's germline CDR1 is MNHEY and CDR2 SVGAGI. Trimming removed 6 bases from V and 2 bases from J; junction bases left unmatched: 12. The CDR3 has 16 amino acids. The CDR3 DNA is TGTGCCAGCAGCTACCTTAGGACAGGAGCTAACACTGAAGCTTTCTTT. This codes for CASSYLRTGANTEAFF.

V gene TRBV4-3 combines with J gene TRBJ2-1, with D perhaps TRBD2 (6 bases). Trimming took off 1 base at V and 10 bases at J, with 23 bases between the two ends. CDR1 and CDR2 (germline): LGHNA, YSLEER. The CDR3 is made up of 17 amino acids. The CDR3 nucleotides read TGCGCCAGCAGCCAAGTCTACGCCGGGACTCATTCTATAGAGCAGTTCTTC. Protein product: CASSQVYAGTHSIEQFF.

The chain carries TRBV7-9 and TRBJ2-7; D is perhaps TRBD1 (6 bases). Between the trimmed V and J ends, which lost 1 base and 1 base, there was a span of 14 bases. Germline CDR1 reads SEHNR; CDR2 reads FQNEAQ (reference sequence). The CDR3 contains 16 residues. The CDR3 bases are TGTGCCAGCAGCTTAGAGCAGGGGATTAGGTCCTACGAGCAGTACTTC. Protein sequence: CASSLEQGIRSYEQYF.

J is TRBJ2-7 and V is TRBV20-1; no clear D gene. Germline assignment: CDR1 DFQATT and CDR2 SNEGSKA (reference sequence). The CDR3 consists of 11 residues. The V gene lost 7 bases and the J gene lost 2 bases, with 9 bases spanning the gap. The CDR3 DNA reads TGCAGTGTGCACAAAACCTACGAGCAGTACTTC. It translates to CSVHKTYEQYF.

This sequence joins TRBV7-2 and TRBJ2-3; 8 positions agree with TRBD1. The germline V gene has CDR1 SGHTA and CDR2 FQGNSA. The CDR3 length is 15 residues. V trimming: 5 bases; J trimming: 5 bases; junction bases outside the gene matches: 9. The CDR3 sequence is CASSHSDRVRDTQYF. CDR3 bases: TGTGCCAGCAGCCACTCGGACAGGGTCAGAGATACGCAGTATTTT.

The CDR3 DNA sequence: TGTGCCAGCAGCGTAGGCAGGGCCACAGATACGCAGTATTTT. Translating it yields CASSVGRATDTQYF. The chain is built from TRBV9 and TRBJ2-3; maybe TRBD1 (5 bases). The germline V gene encodes CDR1 SGDLS and CDR2 YYNGEE. V was cut by 0 bases and J by 2 bases, with 7 bases left in between. The length of the CDR3 is 14 residues.

V is TRBV7-9 and J is TRBJ1-6; D possibly corresponds to TRBD1 (5 bases). V was trimmed by 7 bases and J by 9 bases, leaving 13 bases between them. There are 13 residues in the CDR3. CDR1 is SEHNR, CDR2 FQNEAQ, per germline (reference sequence). In DNA form, the CDR3 reads TGTGCCAGCACCTTTTCCGGGGGTTCACCCCTCCACTTT. This gives the protein CASTFSGGSPLHF. Variable domain in full (rest from reference TRBV7-9 and TRBJ1-6): DTGVSQNPRHKITKRGQNVTFRCDPISEHNRLYWYRQTLGQGPEFLTYFQNEAQLEKSRLLSDRFSAERPKGSFSTLEIQRTEQGDSAMYLCASTFSGGSPLHFGNGTRLTVT.

This chain joins TRBV7-9 and TRBJ2-2; maybe TRBD2 (6 bases). Germline V CDR1 and CDR2: SEHNR, FQNEAQ (reference sequence). This CDR3 is 20 amino acids long. V lost 7 bases, J lost 2 bases, and 29 bases lay in between. In nucleotides, the CDR3 is TGTGCCAGCACCCTCCTACCTATAACTCGGCGGGGAAAAAACACCGGGGAGCTGTTTTTT. This codes for CASTLLPITRRGKNTGELFF. Full variable domain (rest looked up from reference TRBV7-9 and TRBJ2-2): DTGVSQNPRHKITKRGQNVTFRCDPISEHNRLYWYRQTLGQGPEFLTYFQNEAQLEKSRLLSDRFSAERPKGSFSTLEIQRTEQGDSAMYLCASTLLPITRRGKNTGELFFGEGSRLTVL.

The V call is TRBV5-1, the J call TRBJ2-7, with TRBD1 matching 7 bases. The ends lost 2 bases at V and 6 bases at J; junction bases unmatched: 17. The CDR3 has 17 residues. Per germline, CDR1 SGHRS and CDR2 YFSETQ. CDR3 in amino acids: CASSFYKTGMRITEQYF. The CDR3 nucleotides are TGCGCCAGCAGCTTTTACAAGACAGGGATGAGAATTACCGAGCAGTACTTC.

V usage is TRBV4-1 and J usage is TRBJ2-6; 9 positions agree with TRBD1. Unmatched junction bases numbered 7, after V lost 3 bases and J lost 4 bases. Germline CDR1 and CDR2: MGHRA and YSYEKL. CDR3 length equals 17 residues. The CDR3 reads CASSQKQGAEGANVLTF. CDR3 nucleotide sequence: TGCGCCAGCAGCCAGAAACAGGGGGCGGAGGGGGCCAACGTCCTGACTTTC.

The chain is built from TRBV10-1 and TRBJ2-7; 9 nucleotides match TRBD1. The CDR3 runs to 15 residues. V was clipped by 6 bases and J by 3 bases; unmatched bases: 9. In germline, CDR1 is WNHNN, CDR2 SYGVQD (reference sequence). CDR3 DNA: TGCGCCAGCAGGGGACAGGGAGCTACTGTCTACGAGCAGTACTTC. Amino acids: CASRGQGATVYEQYF.

This clone turned up a few times. This chain connects TRBV28 to TRBJ2-7, with TRBD2 matching over 14 bases. With V trimmed by 7 bases and J by 4 bases, 18 bases remained unmatched. The CDR3 has 19 residues. Germline values: CDR1 MDHEN, CDR2 SYDVKM. CDR3 nucleotides: TGTGCCAGCACCCCTTCTTCCCTGGGACTAGCGGGAGAGTCGTACGAGCAGTACTTC. It is translated as CASTPSSLGLAGESYEQYF.

The genes are TRBV7-2 and TRBJ1-2, with no clear D. Trimming shortened V by 0 bases and J by 4 bases, and 12 bases separated the two germline ends. CDR3 length: 15 residues. Germline CDR1 SGHTA, CDR2 FQGNSA. CDR3 coding DNA: TGTGCCAGCAGCTTAGCGCTTGGGCAGCTCTATGGCTACACCTTC. Amino acid sequence: CASSLALGQLYGYTF.